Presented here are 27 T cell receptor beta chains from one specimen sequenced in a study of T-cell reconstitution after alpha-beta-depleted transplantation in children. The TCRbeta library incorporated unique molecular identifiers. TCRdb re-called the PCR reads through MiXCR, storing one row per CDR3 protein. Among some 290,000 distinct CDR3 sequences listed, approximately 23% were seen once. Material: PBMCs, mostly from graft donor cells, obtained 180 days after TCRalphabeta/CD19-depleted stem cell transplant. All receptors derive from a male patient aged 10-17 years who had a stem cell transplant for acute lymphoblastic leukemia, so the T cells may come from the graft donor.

CDR3 loop: CASTGNRRYYEQYF. The CDR3 DNA is TGTGCCAGCACGGGGAACAGGCGATACTACGAGCAGTACTTC. The V call is TRBV2, the J call TRBJ2-7; D possibly matches TRBD1 or TRBD2 (5 bases each). In germline, CDR1 is SNHLY, CDR2 FYNNEI. Trimming removed 7 bases from V and 3 bases from J, with 16 bases in between. This CDR3 has 14 residues.

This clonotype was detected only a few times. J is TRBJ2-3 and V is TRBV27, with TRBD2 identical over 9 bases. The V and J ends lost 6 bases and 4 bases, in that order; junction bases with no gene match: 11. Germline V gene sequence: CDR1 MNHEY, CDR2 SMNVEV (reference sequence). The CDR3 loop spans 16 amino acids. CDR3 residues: CASRRLAELPPDTQYF. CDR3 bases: TGTGCCAGCAGGAGACTAGCGGAACTACCTCCAGATACGCAGTATTTT.

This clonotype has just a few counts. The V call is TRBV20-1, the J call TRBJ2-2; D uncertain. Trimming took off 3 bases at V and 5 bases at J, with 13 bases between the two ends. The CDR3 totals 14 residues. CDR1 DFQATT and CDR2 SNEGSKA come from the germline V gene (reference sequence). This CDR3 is CSASSGVETGELFF. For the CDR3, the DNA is TGCAGTGCTAGTAGTGGGGTTGAAACCGGGGAGCTGTTTTTT.

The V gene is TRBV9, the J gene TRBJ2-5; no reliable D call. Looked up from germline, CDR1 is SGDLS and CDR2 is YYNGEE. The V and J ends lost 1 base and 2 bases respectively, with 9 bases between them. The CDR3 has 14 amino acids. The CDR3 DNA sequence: TGTGCCAGCAGCGTAACGGCACGTCAAGAGACCCAGTACTTC. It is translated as CASSVTARQETQYF. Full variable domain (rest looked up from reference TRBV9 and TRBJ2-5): DSGVTQTPKHLITATGQRVTLRCSPRSGDLSVYWYQQSLDQGLQFLIQYYNGEERAKGNILERFSAQQFPDLHSELNLSSLELGDSALYFCASSVTARQETQYFGPGTRLLVL.

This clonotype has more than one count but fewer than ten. The CDR3 sequence: CASSFRLAGSLFHNEQFF. In nucleotides, the CDR3 is TGTGCCAGCAGCTTTCGACTAGCGGGGAGTCTTTTCCACAATGAGCAGTTCTTC. This sequence joins TRBV11-2 and TRBJ2-1, with 11 bases fitting TRBD2. V was clipped by 3 bases and J by 5 bases; unmatched bases: 12. This CDR3 is built from 18 residues. Germline-derived CDR1 and CDR2 are SGHAT and FQNNGV.

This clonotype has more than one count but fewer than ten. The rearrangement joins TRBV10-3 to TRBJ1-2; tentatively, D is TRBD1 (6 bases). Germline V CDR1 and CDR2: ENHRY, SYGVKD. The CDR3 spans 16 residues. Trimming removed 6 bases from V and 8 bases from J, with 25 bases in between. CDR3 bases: TGTGCCATCAGGGGAAGTTTGGGGGGCGAGTCGAGGGGCTACACCTTC. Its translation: CAIRGSLGGESRGYTF.

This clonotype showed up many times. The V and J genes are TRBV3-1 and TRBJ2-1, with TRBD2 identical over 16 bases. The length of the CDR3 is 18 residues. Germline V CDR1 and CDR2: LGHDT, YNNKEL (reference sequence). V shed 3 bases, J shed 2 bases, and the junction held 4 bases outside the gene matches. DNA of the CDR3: TGTGCCAGCAGCCACGGGACTAGCGGGAGGGGCCCCTACAATGAGCAGTTCTTC. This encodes CASSHGTSGRGPYNEQFF.

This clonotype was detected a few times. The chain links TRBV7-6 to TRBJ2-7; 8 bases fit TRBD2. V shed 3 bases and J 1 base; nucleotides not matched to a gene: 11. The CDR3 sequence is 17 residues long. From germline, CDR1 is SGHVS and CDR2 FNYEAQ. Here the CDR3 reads CASSFGNRGTSSYEQYF. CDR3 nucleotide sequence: TGTGCCAGCAGCTTCGGGAATCGGGGGACTAGTTCCTACGAGCAGTACTTC.

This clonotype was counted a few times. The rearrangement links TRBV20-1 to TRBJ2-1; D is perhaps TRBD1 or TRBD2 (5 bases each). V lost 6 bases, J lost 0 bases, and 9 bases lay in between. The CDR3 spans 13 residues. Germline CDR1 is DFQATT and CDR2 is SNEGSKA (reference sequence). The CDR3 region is CSARDPSYNEQFF. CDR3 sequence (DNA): TGCAGTGCCCGGGACCCCTCCTACAATGAGCAGTTCTTC.

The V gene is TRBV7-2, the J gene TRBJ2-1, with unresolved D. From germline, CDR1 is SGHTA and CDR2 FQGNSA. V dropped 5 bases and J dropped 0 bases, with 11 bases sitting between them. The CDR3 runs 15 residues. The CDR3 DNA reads TGTGCCAGCAGCCCGACCCGGAACTCCTACAATGAGCAGTTCTTC. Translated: CASSPTRNSYNEQFF.

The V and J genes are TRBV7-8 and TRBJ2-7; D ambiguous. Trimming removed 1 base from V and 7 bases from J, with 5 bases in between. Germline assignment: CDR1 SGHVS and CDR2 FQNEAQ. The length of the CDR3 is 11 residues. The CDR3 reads CASSLEWEQYF. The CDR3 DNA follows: TGTGCCAGCAGCTTAGAGTGGGAGCAGTACTTC.

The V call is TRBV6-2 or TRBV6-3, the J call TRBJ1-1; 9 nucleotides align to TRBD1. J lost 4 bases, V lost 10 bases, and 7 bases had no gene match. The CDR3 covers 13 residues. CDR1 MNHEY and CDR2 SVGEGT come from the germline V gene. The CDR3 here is CATLDRGVTEAFF. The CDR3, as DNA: TGTGCCACCTTGGACAGGGGAGTCACTGAAGCTTTCTTT.

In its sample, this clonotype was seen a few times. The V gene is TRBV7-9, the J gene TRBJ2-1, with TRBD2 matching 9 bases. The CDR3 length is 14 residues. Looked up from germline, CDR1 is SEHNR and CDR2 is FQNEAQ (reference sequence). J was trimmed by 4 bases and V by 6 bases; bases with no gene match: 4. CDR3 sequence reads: CASRDGLAYNEQFF. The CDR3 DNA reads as TGTGCCAGCAGAGACGGACTAGCGTACAATGAGCAGTTCTTC.

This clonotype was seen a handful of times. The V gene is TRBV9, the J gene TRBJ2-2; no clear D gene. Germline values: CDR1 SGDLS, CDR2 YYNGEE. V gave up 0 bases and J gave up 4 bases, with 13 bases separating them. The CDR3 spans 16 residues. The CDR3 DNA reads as TGTGCCAGCAGCGTAGACCCAGGCATGATCACCGGGGAGCTGTTTTTT. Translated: CASSVDPGMITGELFF.

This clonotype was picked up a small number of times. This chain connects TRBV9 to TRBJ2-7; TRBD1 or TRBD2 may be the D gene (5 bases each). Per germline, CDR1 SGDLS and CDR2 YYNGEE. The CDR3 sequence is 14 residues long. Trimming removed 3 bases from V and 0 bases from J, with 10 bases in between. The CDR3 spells CASSGGTSSYEQYF. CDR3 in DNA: TGTGCCAGCAGCGGAGGGACCAGCTCCTACGAGCAGTACTTC.

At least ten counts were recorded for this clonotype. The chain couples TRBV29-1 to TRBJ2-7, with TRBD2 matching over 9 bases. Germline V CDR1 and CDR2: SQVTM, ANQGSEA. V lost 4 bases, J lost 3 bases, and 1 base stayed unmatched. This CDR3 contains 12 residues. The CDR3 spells CSVVAGVYEQYF. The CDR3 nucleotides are TGCAGCGTTGTAGCGGGAGTCTACGAGCAGTACTTC.

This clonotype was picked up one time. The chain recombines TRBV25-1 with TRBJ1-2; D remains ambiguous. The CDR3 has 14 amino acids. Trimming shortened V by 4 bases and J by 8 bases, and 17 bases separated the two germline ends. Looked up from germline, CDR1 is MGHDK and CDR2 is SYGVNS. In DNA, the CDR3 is TGTGCCAGCAGTGCCGGGCTCCTCAAGGGCGGCTACACCTTC. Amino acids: CASSAGLLKGGYTF.

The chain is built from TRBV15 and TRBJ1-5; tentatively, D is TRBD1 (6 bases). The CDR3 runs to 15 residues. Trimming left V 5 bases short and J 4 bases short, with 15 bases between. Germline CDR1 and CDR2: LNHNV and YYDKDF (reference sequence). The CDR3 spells CATSGPGDKNQPQHF. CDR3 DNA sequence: TGTGCCACCAGCGGCCCAGGGGACAAAAATCAGCCCCAGCATTTT.

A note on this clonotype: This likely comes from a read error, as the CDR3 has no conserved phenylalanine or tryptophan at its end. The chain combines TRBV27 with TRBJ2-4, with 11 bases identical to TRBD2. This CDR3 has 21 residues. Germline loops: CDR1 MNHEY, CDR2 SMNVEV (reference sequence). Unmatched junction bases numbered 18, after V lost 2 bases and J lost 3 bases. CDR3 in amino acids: CASSLRHSLAGVEVGKNIQYL. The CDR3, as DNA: TGTGCCAGCAGTTTACGCCACTCACTAGCGGGAGTTGAGGTGGGCAAAAACATTCAGTACCTC.

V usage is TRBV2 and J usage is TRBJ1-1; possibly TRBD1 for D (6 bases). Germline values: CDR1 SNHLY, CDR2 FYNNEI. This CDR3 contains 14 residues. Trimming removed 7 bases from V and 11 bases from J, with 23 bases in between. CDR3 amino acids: CASIPGRGDKGAFF. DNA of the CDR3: TGTGCCAGCATTCCAGGGAGGGGGGATAAAGGGGCTTTCTTT.

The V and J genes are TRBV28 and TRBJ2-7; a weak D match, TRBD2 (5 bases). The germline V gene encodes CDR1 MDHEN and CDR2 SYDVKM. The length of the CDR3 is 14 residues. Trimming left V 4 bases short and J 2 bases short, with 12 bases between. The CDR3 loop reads CASSYAWTPYEQYF. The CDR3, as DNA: TGTGCCAGCAGTTACGCATGGACTCCCTACGAGCAGTACTTC. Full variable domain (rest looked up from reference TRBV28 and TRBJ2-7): DVKVTQSSRYLVKRTGEKVFLECVQDMDHENMFWYRQDPGLGLRLIYFSYDVKMKEKGDIPEGYSVSREKKERFSLILESASTNQTSMYLCASSYAWTPYEQYFGPGTRLTVT.

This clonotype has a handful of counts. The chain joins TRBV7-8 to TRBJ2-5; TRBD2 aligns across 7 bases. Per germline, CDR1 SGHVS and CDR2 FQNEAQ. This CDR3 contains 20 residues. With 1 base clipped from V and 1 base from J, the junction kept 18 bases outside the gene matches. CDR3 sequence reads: CASSLVDSGAGLAAQETQYF. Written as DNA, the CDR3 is TGTGCCAGCAGCTTAGTAGATTCAGGCGCCGGGCTAGCGGCCCAAGAGACCCAGTACTTC. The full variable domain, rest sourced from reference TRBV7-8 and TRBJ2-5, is GAGVSQSPRYKVAKRGQDVALRCDPISGHVSLFWYQQALGQGPEFLTYFQNEAQLDKSGLPSDRFFAERPEGSVSTLKIQRTQQEDSAVYLCASSLVDSGAGLAAQETQYFGPGTRLLVL.

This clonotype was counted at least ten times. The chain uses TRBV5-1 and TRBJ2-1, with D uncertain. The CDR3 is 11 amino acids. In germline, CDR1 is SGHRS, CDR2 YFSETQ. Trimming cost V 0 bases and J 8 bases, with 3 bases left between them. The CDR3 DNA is TGCGCCAGCAGCTTGGCGGATGAGCAGTTCTTC. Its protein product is CASSLADEQFF. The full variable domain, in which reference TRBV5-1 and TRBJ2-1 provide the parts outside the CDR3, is KAGVTQTPRYLIKTRGQQVTLSCSPISGHRSVSWYQQTPGQGLQFLFEYFSETQRNKGNFPGRFSGRQFSNSRSEMNVSTLELGDSALYLCASSLADEQFFGPGTRLTVL.

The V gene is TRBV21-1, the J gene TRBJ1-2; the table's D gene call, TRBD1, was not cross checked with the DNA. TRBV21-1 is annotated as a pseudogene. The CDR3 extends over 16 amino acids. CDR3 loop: CASIRPGRGLKCGYTF. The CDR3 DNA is TGTGCCAGCATCCGCCCGGGCAGGGGCTTAAAGTGTGGCTACACCTTC.

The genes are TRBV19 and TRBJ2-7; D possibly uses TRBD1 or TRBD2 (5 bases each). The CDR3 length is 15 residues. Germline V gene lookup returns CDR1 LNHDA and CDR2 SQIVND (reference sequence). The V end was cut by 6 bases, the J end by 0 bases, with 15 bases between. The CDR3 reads CASSPRDRLSYEQYF. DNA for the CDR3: TGTGCCAGTAGCCCCCGGGACCGCCTCTCCTACGAGCAGTACTTC.

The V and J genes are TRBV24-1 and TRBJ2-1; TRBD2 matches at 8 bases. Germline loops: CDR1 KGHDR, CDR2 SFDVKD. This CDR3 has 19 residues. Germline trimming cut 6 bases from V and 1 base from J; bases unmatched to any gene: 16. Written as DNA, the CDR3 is TGTGCCACCAGTAGGACCCTAACCCCCTCGGGGGGGTCCTACAATGAGCAGTTCTTC. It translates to CATSRTLTPSGGSYNEQFF.

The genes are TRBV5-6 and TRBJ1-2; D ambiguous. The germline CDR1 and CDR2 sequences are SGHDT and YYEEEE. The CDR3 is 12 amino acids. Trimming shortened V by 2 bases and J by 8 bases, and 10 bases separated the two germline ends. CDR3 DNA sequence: TGTGCCAGCAGCTTCCCGACGGGAGGCTACACCTTC. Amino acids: CASSFPTGGYTF.